The next 23 T cell receptor beta chains were all read from a single sample in a study of human T cells and chemical hapten exposure. Noted time point: patch test 1, 2 weeks after DPC sensitization. Indicated treatment: therapeutic diphenylcyclopropenone sensitization with weekly scalp DPC. TCRdb reprocessed the RACE reads via MiXCR and lists one record per CDR3 protein. The repertoire holds some 340,000 distinct CDR3 sequences, with 5.5% to 8% as singletons. The input for sequencing was whole blood, taken in connection with sensitization to the hapten diphenylcyclopropenone (DPC). The receptors were sampled from a woman younger than 35 with alopecia areata. Some clones in this sample may be carry-over from other donors' samples.

The table lists this clonotype with many counts. The V call is TRBV6-2 or TRBV6-3, the J call TRBJ2-1; possible D gene TRBD1, 6 bases. CDR3 size: 16 residues. With 7 bases removed from V and 7 bases from J, the gap between germline ends came to 23 bases. Germline V gene data show CDR1 as MNHEY and CDR2 as SVGEGT. The chain's CDR3 is CASNQIQGHVWNEQFF. The CDR3 DNA is TGTGCCAGCAACCAAATACAGGGTCATGTCTGGAATGAGCAGTTCTTC.

This clonotype came up many times. V gene TRBV28 combines with J gene TRBJ2-7, with D perhaps TRBD1 or TRBD2 (5 bases each). This CDR3 comprises 12 residues. V gave up 6 bases and J gave up 6 bases, with 12 bases separating them. Germline assignment: CDR1 MDHEN and CDR2 SYDVKM. Written as DNA, the CDR3 is TGTGCCAGCAGCCTGGGGACCTCCGAGCAGTACTTC. Translating it yields CASSLGTSEQYF.

This clonotype has at least ten counts. The chain employs TRBV12-3 or TRBV12-4 and TRBJ1-3; D ambiguous. The ends were cut back, 5 bases at V and 4 bases at J, with 12 bases in the middle. CDR3 length equals 14 residues. Here the CDR3 DNA reads TGTGCCAGCAGTCCGGGCTTCATCGGAAACACCATATATTTT. Encoded protein: CASSPGFIGNTIYF.

This clonotype was seen only a few times. This chain connects TRBV5-5 to TRBJ2-3; the match to TRBD1 covers 9 bases. The CDR3 is made up of 17 amino acids. The J segment lost 2 bases and the V segment lost 4 bases, leaving 11 bases of the junction unmatched. Germline lookup yields CDR1 SGHKS and CDR2 YYEKEE (reference sequence). The CDR3, as DNA: TGTGCCAGCAGCCCAACCAACAGGGGGCTGACCACAGATACGCAGTATTTT. This codes for CASSPTNRGLTTDTQYF.

This clonotype was observed many times. The chain links TRBV6-1 to TRBJ2-5; D gene ambiguous. V was shortened by 6 bases and J by 4 bases, with 9 bases between the two germline ends. CDR1 is MNHNS, CDR2 SASEGT, per germline. This CDR3 spans 12 amino acids. The CDR3 reads CASSENLETQYF. DNA of the CDR3: TGTGCCAGCAGCGAAAACTTAGAGACCCAGTACTTC.

This clonotype was counted between two and nine times. CDR3 loop: CASSQDSISQRYGNTIYF. DNA of the CDR3: TGCGCCAGCAGCCAAGATTCAATATCCCAGCGGTATGGAAACACCATATATTTT. V is TRBV4-3 and J is TRBJ1-3, with no clear D. Germline CDR1 and CDR2: LGHNA and YSLEER. Trimming stripped 0 bases from V and 3 bases from J, with 18 bases between. The CDR3 has 18 amino acids.

The J gene is TRBJ2-7, the V gene TRBV5-6; D gene ambiguous. Trimming stripped 6 bases from V and 3 bases from J, with 13 bases between. The CDR3 extends over 13 amino acids. Germline V gene sequence: CDR1 SGHDT, CDR2 YYEEEE. CDR3 sequence: CASTPDGSYEQYF. In DNA form, the CDR3 reads TGTGCCAGCACCCCGGACGGTAGCTACGAGCAGTACTTC.

A few counts support this clonotype. The rearrangement joins TRBV10-3 to TRBJ1-5, with a weak D call TRBD1 (6 bases). The germline V gene has CDR1 ENHRY and CDR2 SYGVKD. V gave up 4 bases and J gave up 6 bases, with 13 bases separating them. The CDR3 is 14 amino acids. The CDR3 sequence is CAISASGGTQPQHF. In DNA, the CDR3 is TGTGCCATCAGTGCGTCGGGGGGCACTCAGCCCCAGCATTTT.

This clonotype has a count of ten or more. The chain is built from TRBV6-6 and TRBJ1-2; D unclear. The ends were cut back, 2 bases at V and 6 bases at J, with 1 base in the middle. The germline V gene encodes CDR1 MNHNY and CDR2 SVGAGI (reference sequence). The CDR3 covers 10 residues. The CDR3 region has the DNA TGTGCCAGCAGTTACAATGGCTACACCTTC. It specifies CASSYNGYTF.

This clonotype was seen repeatedly, ten times or more. The chain's CDR3 is CASSLADTGELFF. The DNA of the CDR3 is TGCGCCAGCAGCTTGGCGGATACCGGGGAGCTGTTTTTT. The chain links TRBV5-1 to TRBJ2-2; D gene uncertain. CDR1 is SGHRS, CDR2 YFSETQ, per germline. The CDR3 has 13 residues. V dropped 0 bases and J dropped 5 bases, with 5 bases sitting between them.

This clonotype was seen repeatedly, ten times or more. The V gene is TRBV6-2 or TRBV6-3, the J gene TRBJ2-5; 7 bases fit TRBD2. The CDR3 is 13 residues long. Germline loops: CDR1 MNHEY, CDR2 SVGEGT. Trimming cost V 10 bases and J 1 base; bases outside gene matches: 6. CDR3 loop: CATRGTTQETQYF. CDR3 nucleotides: TGTGCCACTCGAGGGACTACCCAAGAGACCCAGTACTTC.

The rearrangement links TRBV5-1 to TRBJ1-4; no firm D call. V lost 4 bases and J 6 bases, leaving 16 bases between the germline ends. The CDR3 has 15 amino acids. Germline CDR1 and CDR2: SGHRS and YFSETQ. The CDR3 loop reads CASSPDPDGDEKLFF. The CDR3 region has the DNA TGCGCCAGCAGCCCTGACCCAGACGGAGATGAAAAACTGTTTTTT. The full variable domain, rest sourced from reference TRBV5-1 and TRBJ1-4, is KAGVTQTPRYLIKTRGQQVTLSCSPISGHRSVSWYQQTPGQGLQFLFEYFSETQRNKGNFPGRFSGRQFSNSRSEMNVSTLELGDSALYLCASSPDPDGDEKLFFGSGTQLSVL.

This clonotype was counted only a few times. V usage is TRBV27 and J usage is TRBJ2-3, with D possibly being TRBD2 (6 bases). The V and J ends lost 4 bases and 0 bases respectively, with 20 bases between them. CDR3 length equals 18 residues. The germline V gene has CDR1 MNHEY and CDR2 SMNVEV (reference sequence). The CDR3 coding sequence is TGTGCCAGCAGTTCGCGGGGCCTCAGGGCTATAAGCACAGATACGCAGTATTTT. It specifies CASSSRGLRAISTDTQYF.

This clonotype was found many times. The chain links TRBV20-1 to TRBJ2-5; 11 bases agree with TRBD2. CDR1 is DFQATT and CDR2 is SNEGSKA in the germline V gene (reference sequence). The CDR3 length is 11 residues. DNA of the CDR3: TGCTTCCCTAGCGGGGGGGAGACCCAGTACTTC. This translates into CFPSGGETQYF.

This clonotype was recorded many times. This chain links TRBV10-3 with TRBJ2-1; 8 bases agree with TRBD2. There are 13 residues in the CDR3. V lost 7 bases and J lost 4; bases outside the gene matches: 3. The V gene's germline CDR1 is ENHRY and CDR2 SYGVKD. The CDR3 sequence is CAITSGGYNEQFF. The DNA for the CDR3 is TGTGCCATCACGAGCGGGGGTTACAATGAGCAGTTCTTC.

The V gene is TRBV5-1, the J gene TRBJ2-1; TRBD2 aligns across 8 bases. V dropped 4 bases and J dropped 8; count of bases not matched to a gene: 11. The CDR3 has 15 amino acids. CDR1 is SGHRS and CDR2 is YFSETQ in the germline V gene. CDR3 loop: CASSRLAKVLDEQFF. The DNA for the CDR3 is TGCGCCAGCAGCAGACTAGCGAAGGTTTTGGATGAGCAGTTCTTC.

This chain links TRBV4-3 with TRBJ1-3; D uncertain. Trimming took off 5 bases at V and 2 bases at J, with 13 bases between the two ends. CDR1 is LGHNA, CDR2 YSLEER, per germline. This CDR3 region has 15 residues. CDR3 region: CASSYGPATGNTIYF. The CDR3 bases are TGCGCCAGCAGCTACGGCCCCGCGACTGGAAACACCATATATTTT.

V and J are TRBV2 and TRBJ1-6; D gene uncertain. CDR3 size: 14 residues. The germline V gene encodes CDR1 SNHLY and CDR2 FYNNEI. The V and J ends lost 2 bases and 7 bases respectively, with 9 bases between them. Here the CDR3 reads CASSETGRNSPLHF. CDR3 nucleotides: TGTGCCAGCAGTGAAACGGGTCGGAATTCACCCCTCCACTTT.

This clonotype has a count of ten or more. V gene TRBV6-2 or TRBV6-3 combines with J gene TRBJ1-2, with a tentative D call TRBD1 (6 bases). This CDR3 spans 13 amino acids. Trimming shortened V by 6 bases and J by 2 bases, and 10 bases separated the two germline ends. Per germline, CDR1 MNHEY and CDR2 SVGEGT. This CDR3 reads CASSSGQNYGYTF. Written as DNA, the CDR3 is TGTGCCAGCAGCTCCGGACAGAACTATGGCTACACCTTC.

The chain couples TRBV11-1 to TRBJ2-3, with 7 bases aligning to TRBD2. The CDR3 contains 16 residues. After removal of 5 bases from V and 0 bases from J, the junction contained 8 bases not matched to a gene. Germline assignment: CDR1 SGHAT and CDR2 FQDESV (reference sequence). The DNA of the CDR3 is TGTGCCAGCAGCCCCGTAGCGGGCTTCAGCACAGATACGCAGTATTTT. The encoded protein is CASSPVAGFSTDTQYF.

This clonotype was detected ten times or more. The rearrangement joins TRBV4-3 to TRBJ2-7; D is perhaps TRBD2 (7 bases). Trimming removed 0 bases at V and 2 bases at J, with 14 bases between. Germline V lookup: CDR1 LGHNA, CDR2 YSLEER. The CDR3 consists of 16 residues. DNA of the CDR3: TGCGCCAGCAGCCAAGATCTGGGGGGGGCTACCTACGAGCAGTACTTC. Its protein product is CASSQDLGGATYEQYF.

DNA of the CDR3: TGTGCCAGCAGCCTCCAACCCGGGACAGGGTCCTACAATGAGCAGTTCTTC. Amino acids: CASSLQPGTGSYNEQFF. The V call is TRBV4-2, the J call TRBJ2-1; 9 bases line up with TRBD1. This CDR3 is 17 amino acids long. Germline trimming cut 4 bases from V and 1 base from J; bases unmatched to any gene: 8. CDR1 is LGHNA, CDR2 YNFKEQ, per germline.

The chain combines TRBV5-4 with TRBJ2-2; 8 bases match TRBD2. Per the germline V gene, CDR1 is SGHNT and CDR2 is YYREEE (reference sequence). This CDR3 contains 18 residues. With 4 bases clipped from V and 4 bases from J, the junction kept 15 bases outside the gene matches. The CDR3 protein is CASSPTTGTRRGTGELFF. DNA for the CDR3: TGTGCCAGCAGCCCAACCACCGGGACTAGGCGTGGCACCGGGGAGCTGTTTTTT.